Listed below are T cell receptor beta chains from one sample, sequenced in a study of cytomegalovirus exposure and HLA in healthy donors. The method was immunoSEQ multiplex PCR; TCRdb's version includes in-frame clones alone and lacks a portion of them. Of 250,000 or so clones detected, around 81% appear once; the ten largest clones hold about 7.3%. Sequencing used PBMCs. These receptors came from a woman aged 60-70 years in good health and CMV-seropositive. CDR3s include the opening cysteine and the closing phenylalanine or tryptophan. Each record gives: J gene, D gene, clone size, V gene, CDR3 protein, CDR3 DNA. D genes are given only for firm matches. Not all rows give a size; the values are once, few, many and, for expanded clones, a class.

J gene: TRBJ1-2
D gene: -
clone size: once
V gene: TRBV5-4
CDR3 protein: CASSAHRDNYGYTF
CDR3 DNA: TGTGCCAGCAGCGCGCACAGGGATAACTATGGCTACACCTTC

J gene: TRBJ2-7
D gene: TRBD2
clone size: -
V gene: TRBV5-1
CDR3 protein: CASSHSGDSYEQYF
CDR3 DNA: TGCGCCAGCAGCCACAGCGGGGACTCCTACGAGCAGTACTTC

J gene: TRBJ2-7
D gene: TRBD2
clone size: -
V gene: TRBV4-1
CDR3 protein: CASSQEKGTSFGLEQYF
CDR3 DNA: TGCGCCAGCAGCCAAGAAAAAGGGACTAGCTTTGGCCTCGAGCAGTACTTC

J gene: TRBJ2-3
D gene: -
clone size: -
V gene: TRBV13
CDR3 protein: CASSLGGRLRDTQYF
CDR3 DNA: TGTGCCAGCAGCTTAGGAGGCCGACTCAGAGATACGCAGTATTTT

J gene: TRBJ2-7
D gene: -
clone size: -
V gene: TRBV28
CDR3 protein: CASSFSGYEQYF
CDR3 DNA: TGTGCCAGCAGTTTTTCGGGTTACGAGCAGTACTTC

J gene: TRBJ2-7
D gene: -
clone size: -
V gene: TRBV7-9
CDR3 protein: CASSPDSASYEQYF
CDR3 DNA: TGTGCCAGCAGCCCCGACTCTGCTTCCTACGAGCAGTACTTC

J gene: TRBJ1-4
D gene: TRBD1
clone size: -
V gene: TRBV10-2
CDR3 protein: CANSNRDRGRTNEKLFF
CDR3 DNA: TGCGCCAACTCAAACCGGGACAGGGGGCGAACTAATGAAAAACTGTTTTTT

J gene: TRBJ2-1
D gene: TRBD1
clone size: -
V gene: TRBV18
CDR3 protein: CASSLGSFPGQASANEQFF
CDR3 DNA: TGTGCCAGCTCATTGGGATCCTTTCCGGGACAGGCTTCAGCCAATGAGCAGTTCTTC

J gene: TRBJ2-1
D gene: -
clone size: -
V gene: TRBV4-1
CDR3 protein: CASSQQTVSPRRGTYNEQFF
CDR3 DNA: TGCGCCAGCAGCCAACAAACCGTAAGTCCCCGTAGAGGGACCTACAATGAGCAGTTCTTC

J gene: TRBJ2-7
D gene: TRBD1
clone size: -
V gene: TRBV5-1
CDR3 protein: CASSPPLDRASEQYF
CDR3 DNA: TGCGCCAGCAGCCCCCCCCTTGACAGGGCATCCGAGCAGTACTTC

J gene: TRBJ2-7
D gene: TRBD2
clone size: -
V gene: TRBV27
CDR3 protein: CASGLAGDPSYEQYF
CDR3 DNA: TGTGCCAGTGGACTAGCGGGAGATCCCTCCTACGAGCAGTACTTC

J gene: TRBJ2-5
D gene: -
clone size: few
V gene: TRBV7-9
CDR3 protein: CASSPLDRQETQYF
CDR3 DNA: TGTGCCAGCAGTCCCCTCGACAGGCAAGAGACCCAGTACTTC

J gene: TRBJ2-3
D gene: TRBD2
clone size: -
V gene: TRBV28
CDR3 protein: CASRWAGGDTQYF
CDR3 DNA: TGTGCCAGCAGATGGGCGGGAGGAGATACGCAGTATTTT

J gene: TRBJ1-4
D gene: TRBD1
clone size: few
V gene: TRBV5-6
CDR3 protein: CASSRQGGYEKLFF
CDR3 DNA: TGTGCCAGCAGCCGACAGGGGGGATATGAAAAACTGTTTTTT

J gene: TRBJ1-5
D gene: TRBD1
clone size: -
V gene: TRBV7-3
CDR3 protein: CASTLGDRGRGQPQHF
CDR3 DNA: TGTGCCAGCACCCTAGGGGACAGGGGGCGCGGACAGCCCCAGCATTTT

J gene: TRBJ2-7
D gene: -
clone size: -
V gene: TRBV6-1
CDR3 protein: CASKGDMAYEQYF
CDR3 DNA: TGTGCCAGCAAGGGAGACATGGCCTACGAGCAGTACTTC

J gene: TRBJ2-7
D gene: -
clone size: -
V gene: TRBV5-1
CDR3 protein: CASRGHYEQYF
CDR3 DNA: TGCGCCAGCAGGGGACACTACGAGCAGTACTTC

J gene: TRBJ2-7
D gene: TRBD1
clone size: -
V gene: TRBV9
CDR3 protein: CASSVSGTGGYEQYF
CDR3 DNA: TGTGCCAGCAGCGTTTCCGGGACAGGGGGCTACGAGCAGTACTTC

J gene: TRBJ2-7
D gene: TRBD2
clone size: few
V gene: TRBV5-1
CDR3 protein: CASSAGLARFYEQYF
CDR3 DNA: TGCGCCAGCAGCGCGGGACTAGCTAGATTCTACGAGCAGTACTTC

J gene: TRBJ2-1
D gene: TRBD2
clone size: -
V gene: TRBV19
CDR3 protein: CASTTLTGGYTNEQFF
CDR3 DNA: TGTGCCAGTACCACCCTCACGGGAGGGTACACCAATGAGCAGTTCTTC